Listed here are 30 T cell receptor beta chains from one sample, sequenced in a study of OX40 agonist ivuxolimab in advanced cancers. The protocol was immunoSEQ multiplex PCR, while the TCRdb copy is restricted to in-frame clones and leaves out a portion. The sample records 87,000 or so clones, just under 90% being singletons. Source: CD4+ or CD8+ T cells sorted from blood, taken in a trial of the OX40 agonist ivuxolimab. Every receptor here comes from an adult with an advanced solid tumor such as melanoma, head and neck, liver or kidney cancer.

The chain uses TRBV9 and TRBJ2-7; D may be TRBD1 or TRBD2 (5 bases each). Germline-derived CDR1 and CDR2 are SGDLS and YYNGEE. This CDR3 contains 15 residues. Trimming took off 0 bases at V and 6 bases at J, with 16 bases between the two ends. The CDR3 region has the DNA TGTGCCAGCAGCGTAGAGGGGACCCCCCGAGGCGAGCAGTACTTC. The encoded protein is CASSVEGTPRGEQYF. The variable domain in full, with the rest retrieved from reference TRBV9 and TRBJ2-7, is DSGVTQTPKHLITATGQRVTLRCSPRSGDLSVYWYQQSLDQGLQFLIQYYNGEERAKGNILERFSAQQFPDLHSELNLSSLELGDSALYFCASSVEGTPRGEQYFGPGTRLTVT.

The chain combines TRBV5-1 with TRBJ2-3; D may correspond to TRBD1 or TRBD2 (6 bases each). Deletions cut 1 base from V and 2 bases from J, with 8 bases between. Germline V gene sequence: CDR1 SGHRS, CDR2 YFSETQ. The CDR3 sequence is 14 residues long. The CDR3 DNA is TGCGCCAGCAGCTTGAGGGGGGACACAGATACGCAGTATTTT. It codes for CASSLRGDTDTQYF.

The chain couples TRBV5-5 to TRBJ1-3; D not certain. There are 15 residues in the CDR3. CDR1 and CDR2 (germline): SGHKS, YYEKEE (reference sequence). Trimming removed 2 bases from V and 0 bases from J, with 9 bases in between. CDR3 protein: CASSLRSSSGNTIYF. The CDR3 DNA is TGTGCCAGCAGCTTAAGGAGCTCCTCTGGAAACACCATATATTTT.

The chain links TRBV18 to TRBJ2-5; D tentatively fits TRBD1 or TRBD2 (5 bases each). The germline V and J ends were trimmed by 6 bases and 5 bases, with 19 bases remaining between them. The CDR3 contains 15 residues. In germline, CDR1 is KGHSH, CDR2 LQKENI. The CDR3 region is CASSPPGPLAETQYF. DNA for the CDR3: TGTGCCAGCTCTCCCCCGGGACCCCTGGCGGAGACCCAGTACTTC.

This chain uses TRBV7-2 with TRBJ2-2, with 12 nucleotides matching TRBD2. Germline V gene sequence: CDR1 SGHTA, CDR2 FQGNSA. This CDR3 contains 16 residues. V shed 5 bases and J 4 bases; nucleotides not matched to a gene: 5. The CDR3 protein is CASSILTSGSTGELFF. CDR3 in DNA: TGTGCCAGCAGCATCCTGACTAGCGGGAGCACCGGGGAGCTGTTTTTT.

V usage is TRBV19 and J usage is TRBJ2-5; D gene unclear. The end of the DNA fits TRBJ2-7 better, so the J call may be wrong. Germline CDR1 and CDR2: LNHDA and SQIVND (reference sequence). This CDR3 has 15 residues. The CDR3 DNA follows: TGTGCCAGTAGTATAGTTCACGGTAAAACCTACGAGCAGTACTTC. Its protein product is CASSIVHGKTYEQYF.

The CDR3 sequence: CASSLRTSVYNEQFF. The CDR3 DNA reads as TGTGCCAGCTCTCTTCGGACTAGCGTATACAATGAGCAGTTCTTC. The rearrangement links TRBV18 to TRBJ2-1; TRBD2 matches at 9 bases. With 6 bases clipped from V and 4 bases from J, the junction kept 7 bases outside the gene matches. This CDR3 region has 15 residues. In germline, CDR1 is KGHSH, CDR2 LQKENI.

The chain is built from TRBV27 and TRBJ1-2, with D unresolved. This CDR3 region has 15 residues. Germline V gene sequence: CDR1 MNHEY, CDR2 SMNVEV (reference sequence). V lost 5 bases to trimming and J lost 5 bases, with 18 bases between them. The DNA of the CDR3 is TGTGCCAGCAGTGCACTGGGGAGCGGTGGGTATGGCTACACCTTC. This sequence encodes CASSALGSGGYGYTF.

The genes are TRBV4-1 and TRBJ1-2; 7 positions match TRBD1. The germline V gene has CDR1 MGHRA and CDR2 YSYEKL. Trimming cost V 1 base and J 5 bases; bases outside gene matches: 13. This CDR3 has 17 residues. The CDR3 loop is CASSQGVGEGGRYGYTF. The DNA for the CDR3 is TGCGCCAGCAGCCAAGGTGTGGGGGAAGGGGGCAGGTATGGCTACACCTTC.

The gene calls are TRBV11-2 and TRBJ2-1, with 9 bases matching TRBD2. Trimming removed 0 bases from V and 9 bases from J; junction bases left unmatched: 9. CDR3 length equals 16 residues. The germline CDR1 and CDR2 sequences are SGHAT and FQNNGV. As DNA, the CDR3 is TGTGCCAGCAGCTTAGATCCGGGCGGGAGGGTCAGTGAGCAGTTCTTC. Protein sequence: CASSLDPGGRVSEQFF.

In nucleotides, the CDR3 is TGTGCCAGCAGCCGGACAGGGGGGCCCAATGAGCAGTTCTTC. This encodes CASSRTGGPNEQFF. The V gene is TRBV6-5, the J gene TRBJ2-1; 10 nucleotides line up with TRBD1. J was trimmed by 6 bases and V by 6 bases; bases with no gene match: 5. This CDR3 comprises 14 residues. Germline V CDR1 and CDR2: MNHEY, SVGAGI.

The genes are TRBV7-2 and TRBJ1-4, with D perhaps TRBD1 (5 bases). Germline V gene sequence: CDR1 SGHTA, CDR2 FQGNSA. The CDR3 is made up of 14 amino acids. V was clipped by 1 base and J by 7 bases, with 10 bases between them. The CDR3 loop is CASSLEGRVEKLFF. Written as DNA, the CDR3 is TGTGCCAGCAGCTTAGAGGGCAGGGTTGAAAAACTGTTTTTT. The entire variable domain, with the rest obtained from reference TRBV7-2 and TRBJ1-4, is as follows: GAGVSQSPSNKVTEKGKDVELRCDPISGHTALYWYRQSLGQGLEFLIYFQGNSAPDKSGLPSDRFSAERTGGSVSTLTIQRTQQEDSAVYLCASSLEGRVEKLFFGSGTQLSVL.

The J gene is TRBJ1-3, the V gene TRBV6-1, with no clear D. Per germline, CDR1 MNHNS and CDR2 SASEGT. The CDR3 is 15 amino acids. The germline V and J ends were trimmed by 7 bases and 4 bases, with 17 bases remaining between them. CDR3 sequence reads: CASKRDALQGNTIYF. The DNA of the CDR3 is TGTGCCAGCAAGCGAGACGCCTTACAAGGAAACACCATATATTTT.

The chain has TRBV6-6 and TRBJ1-2, with D hard to call. V gave up 0 bases and J gave up 5 bases, with 7 bases separating them. CDR1 and CDR2 from the germline V gene are MNHNY and SVGAGI (reference sequence). This CDR3 spans 13 amino acids. The CDR3 DNA reads as TGTGCCAGCAGTTACTCGCGGGGATATGGCTACACCTTC. This encodes CASSYSRGYGYTF.

V and J are TRBV27 and TRBJ2-7, with 10 nucleotides matching TRBD1. Unmatched junction bases numbered 5, after V lost 4 bases and J lost 2 bases. There are 15 residues in the CDR3. In germline, CDR1 is MNHEY, CDR2 SMNVEV (reference sequence). The CDR3 region has the DNA TGTGCCAGCAGTTCTACCGGGACAGGGGCCTACGAGCAGTACTTC. Translating it yields CASSSTGTGAYEQYF.

The rearrangement joins TRBV5-1 to TRBJ2-1; 9 nucleotides agree with TRBD2. From germline, CDR1 is SGHRS and CDR2 YFSETQ. The V and J ends lost 2 bases and 4 bases, in that order; junction bases with no gene match: 7. This CDR3 contains 16 residues. CDR3 residues: CASSLPSGAEYNEQFF. Written as DNA, the CDR3 is TGCGCCAGCAGCTTACCTAGCGGGGCCGAATACAATGAGCAGTTCTTC.

The V and J genes are TRBV11-2 and TRBJ2-1; possibly TRBD2 for D (6 bases). Trimming removed 2 bases from V and 5 bases from J, with 7 bases in between. The germline V gene encodes CDR1 SGHAT and CDR2 FQNNGV. The CDR3 has 13 residues. The CDR3 DNA reads TGTGCCAGCAGCTTAAGACTAGACAATGAGCAGTTCTTC. This encodes CASSLRLDNEQFF.

The V and J genes are TRBV25-1 and TRBJ2-1; 7 bases agree with TRBD2. The germline CDR1 and CDR2 sequences are MGHDK and SYGVNS. V lost 2 bases, J lost 6 bases, and 7 bases stayed unmatched. This CDR3 comprises 15 residues. The CDR3 nucleotides read TGTGCCAGCAGTGAAAGGCAGCGGGGTAGCAATGAGCAGTTCTTC. Translated: CASSERQRGSNEQFF.

V is TRBV2 and J is TRBJ2-7; TRBD2 agrees at 7 bases. This CDR3 is built from 12 residues. Germline trimming cut 1 base from V and 6 bases from J; bases unmatched to any gene: 0. Germline V CDR1 and CDR2: SNHLY, FYNNEI. The CDR3 protein is CASSEGGGEQYF. CDR3 DNA sequence: TGTGCCAGCAGTGAAGGCGGGGGCGAGCAGTACTTC.

The chain carries TRBV19 and TRBJ2-1, with TRBD1 matching 7 bases. CDR1 and CDR2 from the germline V gene are LNHDA and SQIVND (reference sequence). The CDR3 extends over 14 amino acids. V gave up 4 bases and J gave up 6 bases; unmatched junction bases: 6. The CDR3: CASSNGQARNEQFF. The CDR3, as DNA: TGTGCCAGTAGTAATGGACAGGCACGCAATGAGCAGTTCTTC.

The rearrangement uses TRBV21-1 and TRBJ2-5; no check of the table's D call, TRBD1, against the DNA was made. TRBV21-1 is deemed a pseudogene. The CDR3 has 17 amino acids. In DNA, the CDR3 is TGTGCCAGCAGCAAAGCGCTGCCAGGGGGAAGCAAAAAGACCCAGTACTTC. It specifies CASSKALPGGSKKTQYF.

J is TRBJ2-3 and V is TRBV11-2; 10 bases map to TRBD2. V lost 4 bases, J lost 2 bases, and 3 bases stayed unmatched. This CDR3 region has 15 residues. Germline loops: CDR1 SGHAT, CDR2 FQNNGV. In DNA form, the CDR3 reads TGTGCCAGCAGCTCGCTAGCGGGGGCCACAGATACGCAGTATTTT. It encodes CASSSLAGATDTQYF.

The V and J genes are TRBV29-1 and TRBJ1-2, with TRBD1 identical over 7 bases. The CDR3 has 14 amino acids. V trimming: 4 bases; J trimming: 5 bases; junction bases outside the gene matches: 10. Germline CDR1 SQVTM, CDR2 ANQGSEA. CDR3 nucleotides: TGCAGCGTTGCCCCCGGGACAGCGGGATATGGCTACACCTTC. Residues: CSVAPGTAGYGYTF. The full variable domain, rest sourced from reference TRBV29-1 and TRBJ1-2, is SAVISQKPSRDICQRGTSLTIQCQVDSQVTMMFWYRQQPGQSLTLIATANQGSEATYESGFVIDKFPISRPNLTFSTLTVSNMSPEDSSIYLCSVAPGTAGYGYTFGSGTRLTVV.

CDR3 nucleotides: TGTGCCTGGAGCCCAGATAGCAATCAGCCCCAGCATTTT. This sequence encodes CAWSPDSNQPQHF. The chain employs TRBV30 and TRBJ1-5; no clear D. The CDR3 loop spans 13 amino acids. Germline values: CDR1 GTSNPN, CDR2 SVGIG (reference sequence). The V end was cut by 3 bases, the J end by 0 bases, with 6 bases between.

V gene TRBV5-4 combines with J gene TRBJ2-1, with TRBD1 identical over 7 bases. Per the germline V gene, CDR1 is SGHNT and CDR2 is YYREEE (reference sequence). V was pared by 2 bases and J by 0 bases, with 5 bases of the junction left unmatched. The CDR3 runs 16 residues. The CDR3 sequence: CASSLQGTLSYNEQFF. The CDR3 DNA sequence: TGTGCCAGCAGCTTACAGGGGACCCTCTCCTACAATGAGCAGTTCTTC. The complete variable domain, with remaining parts taken from reference TRBV5-4 and TRBJ2-1, reads ETGVTQSPTHLIKTRGQQVTLRCSSQSGHNTVSWYQQALGQGPQFIFQYYREEENGRGNFPPRFSGLQFPNYSSELNVNALELDDSALYLCASSLQGTLSYNEQFFGPGTRLTVL.

The genes are TRBV7-2 and TRBJ2-3, with 8 bases identical to TRBD1. V dropped 5 bases and J dropped 4; count of bases not matched to a gene: 8. Germline CDR1 is SGHTA and CDR2 is FQGNSA. CDR3 length: 15 amino acids. The CDR3 spells CASSPGGPRADTQYF. As DNA, the CDR3 is TGTGCCAGCAGCCCAGGGGGCCCTAGGGCAGATACGCAGTATTTT.

The chain's CDR3 is CASSLGGQESSGNTIYF. The CDR3 coding sequence is TGCGCCAGCAGCTTGGGGGGACAGGAATCCTCTGGAAACACCATATATTTT. J is TRBJ1-3 and V is TRBV5-1; 8 positions agree with TRBD1. The CDR3 runs 17 residues. In germline, CDR1 is SGHRS, CDR2 YFSETQ. With 0 bases clipped from V and 0 bases from J, the junction kept 5 bases outside the gene matches. Full variable domain (remainder filled in from reference TRBV5-1 and TRBJ1-3): KAGVTQTPRYLIKTRGQQVTLSCSPISGHRSVSWYQQTPGQGLQFLFEYFSETQRNKGNFPGRFSGRQFSNSRSEMNVSTLELGDSALYLCASSLGGQESSGNTIYFGEGSWLTVV.

The V and J genes are TRBV7-2 and TRBJ2-2, with D tentatively TRBD1 (5 bases). Trimming left V 5 bases short and J 1 base short, with 14 bases between. Germline CDR1 reads SGHTA; CDR2 reads FQGNSA. CDR3 length: 16 residues. The DNA of the CDR3 is TGTGCCAGCAGCCCCGATCAGGGCTTGAACACCGGGGAGCTGTTTTTT. Its protein is CASSPDQGLNTGELFF.

This rearrangement joins TRBV29-1 to TRBJ1-1; D is possibly TRBD1 (5 bases). V shed 5 bases and J shed 3 bases, with 16 bases lying between them. CDR3 length: 14 amino acids. From germline, CDR1 is SQVTM and CDR2 ANQGSEA. The chain's CDR3 is CSVNRGGMDTEAFF. DNA for the CDR3: TGCAGCGTTAACCGCGGGGGGATGGACACTGAAGCTTTCTTT. Full variable domain (missing parts from reference TRBV29-1 and TRBJ1-1): SAVISQKPSRDICQRGTSLTIQCQVDSQVTMMFWYRQQPGQSLTLIATANQGSEATYESGFVIDKFPISRPNLTFSTLTVSNMSPEDSSIYLCSVNRGGMDTEAFFGQGTRLTVV.

This clone has more than one count but fewer than ten. This chain links TRBV7-8 with TRBJ2-1; 14 nucleotides match TRBD2. There are 18 residues in the CDR3. Germline values: CDR1 SGHVS, CDR2 FQNEAQ. J gave up 0 bases and V 5 bases, and 6 bases lay outside the gene matches. The CDR3: CASSVGLAGGFSYNEQFF. CDR3 nucleotides: TGTGCCAGCAGCGTTGGACTAGCGGGGGGTTTCTCCTACAATGAGCAGTTCTTC.